One T cell receptor (beta chain) is described in this entry. The target antigen is unknown. This PCR relied on a set of 60 Vbeta primers and 13 Jbeta primers. TCRdb's copy holds only in-frame clones and misses some; the assay was immunoSEQ multiplex PCR. The sample holds about 110,000 clones, more than 70% seen once. The source of the sample is a study of cytomegalovirus exposure and HLA in healthy donors. Study-level points and caveats: Compared with the roughly 730-donor mean, an Asian-associated ancestry cluster reportedly had fewer N-insertions, according to a later analysis.

Although they were nominally healthy when sampled, donors likely had unrecorded immune exposures. Per germline, CDR1 DFQATT and CDR2 SNEGSKA (reference sequence). The V gene lost 4 bases and the J gene lost 5 bases, with 9 bases spanning the gap. There are 11 residues in the CDR3. The sequence was obtained from a man in his forties or fifties in good health and CMV-seronegative. The sequencing sample was made of PBMCs. The V call is TRBV20-1, the J call TRBJ2-7; D gene unclear. The CDR3 spells CSANRVDEQYF. As DNA, the CDR3 is TGCAGTGCTAACCGGGTCGACGAGCAGTACTTC.